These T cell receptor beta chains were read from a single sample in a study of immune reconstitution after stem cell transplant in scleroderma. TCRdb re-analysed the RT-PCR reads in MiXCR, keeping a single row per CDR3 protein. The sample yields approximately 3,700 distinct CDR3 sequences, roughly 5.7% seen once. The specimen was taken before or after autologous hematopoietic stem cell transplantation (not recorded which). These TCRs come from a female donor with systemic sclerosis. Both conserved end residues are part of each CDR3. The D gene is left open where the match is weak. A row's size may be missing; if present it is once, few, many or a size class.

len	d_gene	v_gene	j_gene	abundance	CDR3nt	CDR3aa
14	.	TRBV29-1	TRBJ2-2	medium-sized	TGCAGCGTTGCAGGACAGCGGAACACCGGGGAGCTGTTTTTT	CSVAGQRNTGELFF
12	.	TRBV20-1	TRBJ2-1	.	TGCAGTGCTAGATCCCTGGGGCATGAGCAGTTCTTC	CSARSLGHEQFF
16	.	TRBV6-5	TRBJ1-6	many	TGTGCCAGCAGTTACTCGAGGTTCGGGACCAATTCACCCCTCCACTTT	CASSYSRFGTNSPLHF
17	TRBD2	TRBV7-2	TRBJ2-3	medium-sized	TGTGCCAGCAGCTTAGTCTCCAGCGGAGCGGGACCAGATACGCAGTATTTT	CASSLVSSGAGPDTQYF
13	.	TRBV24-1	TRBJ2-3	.	TGTGCCACCAGTGATTTGGACACAAATACGCAGTATTTT	CATSDLDTNTQYF
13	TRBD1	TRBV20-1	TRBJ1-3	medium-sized	TGCAGTGCTCGACAGGGGACTGGAAACACCATATATTTT	CSARQGTGNTIYF
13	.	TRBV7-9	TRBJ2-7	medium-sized	TGTGCCAGCGGGGCAGGGATTTTCCACGAGCAGTACTTC	CASGAGIFHEQYF
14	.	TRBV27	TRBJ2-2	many	TGTGCCAGCAGTTTAAGGACATCCACAGGGGAGCTGTTTTTT	CASSLRTSTGELFF
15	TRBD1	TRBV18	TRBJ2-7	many	TGTGCCAGCTCAGCGCTCGTAGGGACAGCCTACGAGCAGTACTTC	CASSALVGTAYEQYF
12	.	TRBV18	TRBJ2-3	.	TGTGCCAGCTCGCCTGAAGGGAATACGCAGTATTTT	CASSPEGNTQYF
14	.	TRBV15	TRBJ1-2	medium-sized	TGTGCCACCAGCAGAAACAAGGAGGGCTATGGCTACACCTTC	CATSRNKEGYGYTF
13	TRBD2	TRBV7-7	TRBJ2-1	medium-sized	TGTGCCAGCAAAGGCCTAGCGGACAATGAGCAGTTCTTC	CASKGLADNEQFF
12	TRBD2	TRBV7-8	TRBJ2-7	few	TGTGCCAGCAGCCCCGGGGGGTACGAGCAGTACTTC	CASSPGGYEQYF
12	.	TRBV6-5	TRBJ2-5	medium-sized	TGTGCCAGCAGTTACGGAGACTCGACCCAGTACTTC	CASSYGDSTQYF
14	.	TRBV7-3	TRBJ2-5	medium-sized	TGTGCCAGCAGCAATAGGGGAGAGTGGGAGACCCAGTACTTC	CASSNRGEWETQYF
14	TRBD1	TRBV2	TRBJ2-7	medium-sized	TGTGCCAGCACTTGGGGACAGGCCGACTACGAGCAGTACTTC	CASTWGQADYEQYF
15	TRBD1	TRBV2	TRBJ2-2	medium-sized	TGTGCCAGCAGCCCCGGGACAGGCTGGCCCGGGGAGCTGTTTTTT	CASSPGTGWPGELFF